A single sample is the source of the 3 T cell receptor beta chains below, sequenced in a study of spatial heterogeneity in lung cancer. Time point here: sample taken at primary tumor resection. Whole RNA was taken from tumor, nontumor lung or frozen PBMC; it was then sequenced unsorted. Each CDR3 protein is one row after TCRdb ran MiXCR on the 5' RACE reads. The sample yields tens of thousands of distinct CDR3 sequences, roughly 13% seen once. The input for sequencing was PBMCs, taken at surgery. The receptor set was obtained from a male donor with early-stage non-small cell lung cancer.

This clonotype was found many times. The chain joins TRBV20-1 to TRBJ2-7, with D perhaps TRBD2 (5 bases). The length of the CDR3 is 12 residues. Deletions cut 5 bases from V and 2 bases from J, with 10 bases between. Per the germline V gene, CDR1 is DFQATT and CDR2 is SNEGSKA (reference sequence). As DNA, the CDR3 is TGCAGTGCTTACGGGGTCCCCTACGAGCAGTACTTC. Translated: CSAYGVPYEQYF.

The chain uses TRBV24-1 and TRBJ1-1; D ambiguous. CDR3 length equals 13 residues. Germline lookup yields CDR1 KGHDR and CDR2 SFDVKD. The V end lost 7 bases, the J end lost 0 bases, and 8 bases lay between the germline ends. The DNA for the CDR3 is TGTGCCACCAGCGGTTCATTGAACACTGAAGCTTTCTTT. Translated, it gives CATSGSLNTEAFF.

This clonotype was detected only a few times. The CDR3 coding sequence is TGCGCCAGCAGCTTGGAGCAGGGGGGCGTCACCGGGGAGCTGTTTTTT. This codes for CASSLEQGGVTGELFF. V is TRBV5-1 and J is TRBJ2-2; D is possibly TRBD1 (7 bases). CDR1 is SGHRS, CDR2 YFSETQ, per germline. Trimming stripped 0 bases from V and 4 bases from J, with 13 bases between. The CDR3 has 16 residues. Drawing the rest from reference TRBV5-1 and TRBJ2-2, the complete variable domain is KAGVTQTPRYLIKTRGQQVTLSCSPISGHRSVSWYQQTPGQGLQFLFEYFSETQRNKGNFPGRFSGRQFSNSRSEMNVSTLELGDSALYLCASSLEQGGVTGELFFGEGSRLTVL.